This T cell receptor (beta chain) was obtained from a study of OX40 agonist ivuxolimab in advanced cancers. In the study overall: Ivuxolimab was an agonistic, fully human IgG2 monoclonal antibody directed against OX40 (CD134), a costimulatory receptor. Patients were allowed to have had prior anti-PD-1, anti-PD-L1 or anti-CTLA-4 therapy, and approximately 39% of the dose-escalation patients had been treated with checkpoint inhibitors. The dose-escalation cohort was about 87% male with a mean age of about 60 years, ranging from roughly 20 to 80. The purpose of peripheral TCRbeta sequencing was to test whether ivuxolimab changed TCR sequence diversity and led to clonal T-cell expansion. The paper describes the monotherapy dose-escalation part (N = 52 patients) of the phase I trial of ivuxolimab. Partial responses were achieved by three dose-escalation patients, of whom one had hepatocellular carcinoma and two had cutaneous melanoma. Of the roughly 51 dose-escalation patients, hepatocellular carcinoma was present in around 20, melanoma in around 15, renal cell carcinoma in 9 and head and neck cancer in 9. Intravenous ivuxolimab was administered to patients every 2 weeks at six dose levels: 0.01, 0.1, 0.3, 1.5, 3 and 10 mg/kg.

To sequence the TCRbeta CDR3 region, genomic DNA was isolated from the sorted cells. TCRbeta CDR3 regions were sequenced using the immunoSEQ Assay. As stored in TCRdb, this immuneACCESS dataset retains in-frame rearrangements with V and J assigned. A fraction of the clones does not appear; measured against another copy, unresolved V genes explain less than half of the discrepancy, and the remainder lacks a known reason. This sample comprises about 68,000 clones, roughly 90% of them detected only once. The ten largest clones add up to approximately 0.99% of the sample. Summary of the overall study and its limitations: Low levels of normalized T-cell clonal expansion were also seen in some patients who did not respond. The antigen specificity of the clonally expanded peripheral T cells was not determined. On average, CD8+ T cells showed more expanded clones than CD4+ T cells after ivuxolimab. Clonal expansion of both CD4+ and CD8+ blood T cells was observed from baseline to week 6 at doses 0.1 to 3.0 mg/kg. In the 0.1-3.0 mg/kg groups, partial responders were among the patients with the lowest normalized peripheral clonal expansion, particularly in CD8+ T cells.

Patients with autoimmune disease history or receiving systemic immunosuppression were excluded from the trial. Peripheral blood for TCR sequencing was collected from all dose cohorts at baseline, on cycle 4 day 1, and on cycle 7 day 1. The samples were taken from a phase I, first-in-human, multicenter, open-label dose-escalation trial of ivuxolimab. Adults with locally advanced or metastatic head and neck squamous cell, hepatocellular, melanoma or renal cell carcinoma were enrolled in the trial. CD4+ and CD8+ T cells were sorted separately from peripheral blood before TCR sequencing. Comments on this clone: The specificity of this receptor is unknown. No clone much larger than this one lies a single base away; base qualities are absent.

From its cysteine to its phenylalanine, the CDR3 spans 15 amino acids. Only CDR3 DNA is held: 45 bases, read in frame from base 1. CDR1 MNHNS and CDR2 SASEGT are derived from the germline V gene. The V end loses 4 bases and the J end loses 1 base, and a stretch of 12 bases separates them. The specimen was CD4+ or CD8+ T cells sorted from blood, collected in a trial of the OX40 agonist ivuxolimab. The chain employs TRBV6-1 and TRBJ2-3, with the D gene uncertain. The sequence was collected from an adult with an advanced solid tumor such as melanoma, head and neck, liver or kidney cancer. The CDR3 sequence is CASSVERVGTDTQYF. The bases read TGTGCCAGCAGTGTAGAACGAGTGGGCACAGATACGCAGTATTTT.